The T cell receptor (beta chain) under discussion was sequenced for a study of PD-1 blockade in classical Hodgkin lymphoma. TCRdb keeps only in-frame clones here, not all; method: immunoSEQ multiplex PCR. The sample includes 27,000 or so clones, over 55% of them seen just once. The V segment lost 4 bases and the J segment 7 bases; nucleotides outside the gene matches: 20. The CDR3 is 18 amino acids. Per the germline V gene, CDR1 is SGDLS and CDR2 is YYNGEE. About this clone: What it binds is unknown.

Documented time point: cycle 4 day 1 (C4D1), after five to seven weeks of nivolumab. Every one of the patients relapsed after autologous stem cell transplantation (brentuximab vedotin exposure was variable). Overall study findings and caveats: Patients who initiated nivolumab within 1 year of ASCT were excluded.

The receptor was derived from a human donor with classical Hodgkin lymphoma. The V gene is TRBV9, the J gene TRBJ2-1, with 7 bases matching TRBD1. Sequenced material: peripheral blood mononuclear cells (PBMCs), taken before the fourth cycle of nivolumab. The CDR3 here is CASSFRPQGEGFLNEQFF. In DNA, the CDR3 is TGTGCCAGCAGCTTTCGACCCCAGGGGGAAGGGTTTTTGAATGAGCAGTTCTTC.